The present T cell receptor (beta chain) was sequenced within a study of T cell responses to AZD1222 COVID-19 vaccine. Study-wide background: The analysis combined second doses at about 4 or about 12 weeks.

Data came from immunoSEQ multiplex PCR; TCRdb stores just in-frame clones and leaves some out. The sample consists of around 92,000 clones, approximately 91% of them appearing once. The study's findings and limits: Spike-wide vaccine-associated CD4 TCRs dominated at 160-218 and 743-854. Repertoire samples came only from after the peak T cell response. The donor cohort was predominantly white British with a female majority, and clonal diversity may have been underestimated.

In the case of this clone: Its antigen is unidentified.

The V and J ends lost 8 bases and 2 bases respectively, with 18 bases between them. The CDR3 length is 15 residues. Per the germline V gene, CDR1 is MDHEN and CDR2 is SYDVKM. The receptor comes from an adult in good health. The material was peripheral blood, obtained on day 0 of AZD1222 vaccination. The chain employs TRBV28 and TRBJ2-5, with a possible D match to TRBD2 (5 bases). CDR3 protein: CASLSGSGLQETQYF. Here the CDR3 DNA reads TGTGCCAGCCTCTCGGGGAGCGGCTTACAAGAGACCCAGTACTTC.